These 19 T cell receptor beta chains were all obtained from the same sample, sequenced in a study of T cells after yellow fever vaccination. TCRdb fed the 5' RACE reads into MiXCR, producing one record per CDR3 protein. The sample consists of 110,000 to 150,000 distinct CDR3 sequences, about 6.9% of them appearing once. The sample in question was CD4+ T cells sorted from PBMCs, obtained 10 days after the yellow fever booster vaccination. These receptor sequences come from a man aged 30 to 45 who received the YFV17D yellow fever vaccine.

This clonotype was counted at least ten times. This rearrangement joins TRBV20-1 to TRBJ1-1; D is perhaps TRBD1 (5 bases). V was cut by 3 bases and J by 1 base, with 12 bases left in between. This CDR3 has 14 amino acids. The germline CDR1 and CDR2 sequences are DFQATT and SNEGSKA (reference sequence). CDR3 sequence reads: CSASWGGENTEAFF. CDR3 nucleotide sequence: TGCAGTGCTAGTTGGGGAGGGGAGAACACTGAAGCTTTCTTT.

This clonotype was seen at least ten times. The V call is TRBV5-5, the J call TRBJ1-4, with 9 bases that match TRBD1. The CDR3 is made up of 14 amino acids. CDR1 is SGHKS, CDR2 YYEKEE, per germline (reference sequence). The V segment lost 1 base and the J segment 9 bases; nucleotides outside the gene matches: 4. The CDR3 loop is CASSLNRGLQKLFF. DNA for the CDR3: TGTGCCAGCAGCTTGAACAGGGGGCTTCAAAAACTGTTTTTT. The variable domain in full, with the rest retrieved from reference TRBV5-5 and TRBJ1-4, is DAGVTQSPTHLIKTRGQQVTLRCSPISGHKSVSWYQQVLGQGPQFIFQYYEKEERGRGNFPDRFSARQFPNYSSELNVNALLLGDSALYLCASSLNRGLQKLFFGSGTQLSVL.

This clonotype was observed at least ten times. This sequence joins TRBV7-2 and TRBJ2-7; D perhaps matches TRBD2 (5 bases). Between the trimmed V and J ends, which lost 2 bases and 4 bases, there was a span of 12 bases. Per germline, CDR1 SGHTA and CDR2 FQGNSA. This CDR3 spans 14 amino acids. The CDR3 reads CASSLLGSGYEQYF. The CDR3 DNA reads as TGTGCCAGCAGCTTATTAGGTTCGGGGTACGAGCAGTACTTC.

The chain joins TRBV19 to TRBJ1-4; 8 bases map to TRBD1. CDR1 LNHDA and CDR2 SQIVND come from the germline V gene (reference sequence). V gave up 8 bases and J gave up 0 bases; unmatched junction bases: 5. This CDR3 spans 15 amino acids. Written as DNA, the CDR3 is TGTGCCAGTTCTGACAGGGGTTCAACTAATGAAAAACTGTTTTTT. Protein product: CASSDRGSTNEKLFF.

This clonotype was detected only once. The rearrangement joins TRBV5-2 to TRBJ2-1; the D call in the table, TRBD1, was not verified against the DNA. TRBV5-2 is given as a pseudogene. CDR3 length: 13 residues. The CDR3 coding sequence is TGTGCCATGGGCCCCGGGCCCCCCTATGAGCAGTTCTTC. This encodes CAMGPGPPYEQFF.

This clonotype has at least ten counts. This chain links TRBV6-5 with TRBJ2-2; D uncertain. Trimming pared 5 bases from V and 2 bases from J, leaving 6 bases between. Looked up from germline, CDR1 is MNHEY and CDR2 is SVGAGI. The CDR3 length is 13 residues. CDR3 in amino acids: CASSTVNTGELFF. In nucleotides, the CDR3 is TGTGCCAGCAGTACGGTTAACACCGGGGAGCTGTTTTTT.

This clonotype was counted only a few times. This chain links TRBV4-3 with TRBJ2-1; D is possibly TRBD2 (6 bases). The CDR3 is made up of 15 amino acids. CDR1 is LGHNA and CDR2 is YSLEER in the germline V gene. V was pared by 1 base and J by 8 bases, with 15 bases between. CDR3 sequence: CASSQAWRVRDEQFF. The CDR3 DNA follows: TGCGCCAGCAGCCAAGCATGGAGGGTCAGAGATGAGCAGTTCTTC.

At least ten counts were recorded for this clonotype. V is TRBV12-3 or TRBV12-4 and J is TRBJ2-3, with TRBD2 identical over 12 bases. This CDR3 is 16 amino acids long. Losses at the gene ends were 6 bases for V and 0 bases for J; bases not matched to a gene: 4. The CDR3 DNA reads as TGTGCCAGCAGAGCTACTAGCGGGGGGAGCACAGATACGCAGTATTTT. It translates to CASRATSGGSTDTQYF.

This clonotype was observed a handful of times. The V and J genes are TRBV7-9 and TRBJ1-1; the D gene is possibly TRBD1 (6 bases). CDR1 is SEHNR and CDR2 is FQNEAQ in the germline V gene (reference sequence). Trimming took 5 bases from V and 1 from J, leaving 17 bases between them. The CDR3 sequence is 16 residues long. The DNA of the CDR3 is TGTGCCAGCAGCCGAGGCGGCAGGGGATGGAACACTGAAGCTTTCTTT. Translation: CASSRGGRGWNTEAFF.

The V gene is TRBV14, the J gene TRBJ2-5; D perhaps matches TRBD2 (5 bases). Germline CDR1 reads SGHDN; CDR2 reads FVKESK. This CDR3 is built from 13 residues. V lost 8 bases to trimming and J lost 7 bases, with 17 bases between them. CDR3 sequence (DNA): TGTGCCAGCCAAGAATTTAGCGACGGGACCCAGTACTTC. As protein: CASQEFSDGTQYF.

This clonotype has ten or more counts. The chain carries TRBV20-1 and TRBJ1-1; D gene ambiguous. CDR3 length equals 13 residues. Germline CDR1 is DFQATT and CDR2 is SNEGSKA (reference sequence). Trimming removed 0 bases from V and 4 bases from J, with 9 bases in between. The CDR3 is CSARDPRGTEAFF. DNA of the CDR3: TGCAGTGCTAGAGATCCTCGGGGCACTGAAGCTTTCTTT.

This clonotype was counted many times. The CDR3 nucleotides are TGTGCCAGCAGGAGGATAGTCTCGAGCGGGAGAATTGGTAGCACAGATACGCAGTATTTT. Translation: CASRRIVSSGRIGSTDTQYF. This chain links TRBV2 with TRBJ2-3; TRBD2 agrees at 8 bases. The CDR3 covers 20 residues. Germline-derived CDR1 and CDR2 are SNHLY and FYNNEI. After removal of 6 bases from V and 0 bases from J, the junction contained 20 bases not matched to a gene.

The table lists this clonotype with many counts. The rearrangement links TRBV20-1 to TRBJ2-3; perhaps TRBD2 as D (5 bases). The CDR3 has 14 residues. CDR1 DFQATT and CDR2 SNEGSKA come from the germline V gene (reference sequence). Trimming cost V 7 bases and J 2 bases, with 16 bases left between them. DNA for the CDR3: TGCAGTGGGACGGGCGGGTTAAACACAGATACGCAGTATTTT. As protein: CSGTGGLNTDTQYF.

Many counts were recorded for this clonotype. V gene TRBV7-2 combines with J gene TRBJ2-2, with D tentatively TRBD2 (5 bases). This CDR3 is built from 14 residues. Deletions cut 7 bases from V and 1 base from J, with 10 bases between. The germline V gene encodes CDR1 SGHTA and CDR2 FQGNSA. CDR3 coding DNA: TGTGCCAGCACATCCAGCGGGAACACCGGGGAGCTGTTTTTT. It yields the protein CASTSSGNTGELFF.

This clonotype has ten or more counts. This chain uses TRBV18 with TRBJ2-7, with TRBD2 as a possible D gene (6 bases). This CDR3 contains 14 residues. CDR1 and CDR2 from the germline V gene are KGHSH and LQKENI. Trimming cost V 2 bases and J 2 bases, with 10 bases left between them. In DNA, the CDR3 is TGTGCCAGCTCACCAAGACTAGGGGCCTACGAGCAGTACTTC. Protein product: CASSPRLGAYEQYF.

This clonotype came up many times. This chain uses TRBV29-1 with TRBJ2-6; D ambiguous. The CDR3 totals 16 residues. Germline V gene sequence: CDR1 SQVTM, CDR2 ANQGSEA. The V end was cut by 4 bases, the J end by 0 bases, with 13 bases between. The DNA of the CDR3 is TGCAGCGTTGGTACGACGAGGCCCTCTGGGGCCAACGTCCTGACTTTC. Its protein is CSVGTTRPSGANVLTF.

This clonotype has only a few counts. Its ends do not fully match the called genes, so a read error is possible. The V gene is TRBV5-5, the J gene TRBJ2-7; D is perhaps TRBD1 or TRBD2 (5 bases each). Looked up from germline, CDR1 is SGHKS and CDR2 is YYEKEE (reference sequence). The CDR3 is 13 amino acids. The CDR3 nucleotides are TGTGCCAGCTACCGGGACCAGCTCGCCCCCATGACTTTC. Translating it yields CASYRDQLAPMTF.

This clonotype was recorded at least ten times. The rearrangement uses TRBV12-3 or TRBV12-4 and TRBJ2-2; D is ambiguous. This CDR3 comprises 15 residues. Deletions cut 7 bases from V and 0 bases from J, with 12 bases between. The chain's CDR3 is CASNPRKTNTGELFF. The DNA of the CDR3 is TGTGCCAGCAACCCCAGGAAGACGAACACCGGGGAGCTGTTTTTT.

This clonotype was recorded many times. The genes are TRBV7-2 and TRBJ1-4, with 7 bases aligning to TRBD1. The germline V gene has CDR1 SGHTA and CDR2 FQGNSA. The CDR3 is 16 amino acids. Germline trimming cut 5 bases from V and 0 bases from J; bases unmatched to any gene: 6. CDR3 residues: CASSRTGLATNEKLFF. In DNA, the CDR3 is TGTGCCAGCAGCCGGACAGGTCTCGCAACTAATGAAAAACTGTTTTTT.